The next 18 T cell receptor beta chains were all read from a single sample in a study of blood T cells in healthy people across ages (dated by TCRdb to about 2015). The library was made by 5' RACE. These reads were obtained on an Illumina HiSeq 2500. A second roughly 6 to 11 cycle PCR used a sample-barcoded 5' primer and a J-beta primer mix. Using fastp at Q25 and MiXCR, TCRdb reprocessed the public reads and kept productive beta chains. Each entry merges the rows of one CDR3 protein and shows their most common DNA and genes. This sample has under 800,000 distinct CDR3 sequences in its table, and 20% to 25% of those were observed once. The top ten hold 3% to 4% of the sample. Sequenced material: blood. Receptors originate from a man between 65 and 80 years old in good health.

The chain is built from TRBV4-3 and TRBJ2-7; D remains ambiguous. The V end was cut by 0 bases, the J end by 4 bases, with 13 bases between. This CDR3 spans 15 amino acids. The germline CDR1 and CDR2 sequences are LGHNA and YSLEER. CDR3 loop: CASSQDLTMGYEQYF. CDR3 in DNA: TGCGCCAGCAGCCAAGATCTCACGATGGGATACGAGCAGTACTTC.

This chain joins TRBV2 and TRBJ2-4, with a weak D call TRBD1 (5 bases). This CDR3 is built from 15 residues. Per germline, CDR1 SNHLY and CDR2 FYNNEI. Trimming shortened V by 6 bases and J by 7 bases, and 19 bases separated the two germline ends. The CDR3 sequence is CASSPWTNRENIQYF. The DNA of the CDR3 is TGTGCCAGCAGCCCCTGGACAAACCGCGAGAACATTCAGTACTTC.

This clonotype appeared a few times. The chain is built from TRBV29-1 and TRBJ1-1; 8 bases fit TRBD1. Germline V CDR1 and CDR2: SQVTM, ANQGSEA. Germline trimming cut 7 bases from V and 0 bases from J; bases unmatched to any gene: 10. CDR3 size: 15 residues. The CDR3 protein is CSDFTPGQVNTEAFF. CDR3 bases: TGCAGCGATTTTACCCCGGGACAGGTGAACACTGAAGCTTTCTTT.

The chain recombines TRBV7-6 with TRBJ2-1, with a tentative D call TRBD2 (5 bases). With the DNA end fitting TRBJ2-5 better, the J assignment may be wrong. The length of the CDR3 is 14 residues. Per germline, CDR1 SGHVS and CDR2 FNYEAQ. CDR3 in amino acids: CASSLPGVDETQYF. CDR3 bases: TGTGCCAGCAGCTTACCCGGGGTGGACGAGACCCAGTACTTC.

DNA of the CDR3: TGTGCCAGCAGGGTATTTACCGGGGAGCTGTTTTTT. Translation gives CASRVFTGELFF. The chain uses TRBV6-6 and TRBJ2-2, with D hard to call. The germline V gene encodes CDR1 MNHNY and CDR2 SVGAGI (reference sequence). The length of the CDR3 is 12 residues. Trimming removed 6 bases at V and 5 bases at J, with 7 bases between.

At least ten counts were recorded for this clonotype. V gene TRBV4-2 combines with J gene TRBJ2-7, with D perhaps TRBD1 or TRBD2 (5 bases each). This CDR3 spans 14 amino acids. Germline V gene sequence: CDR1 LGHNA, CDR2 YNFKEQ. The V end lost 4 bases, the J end lost 2 bases, and 12 bases lay between the germline ends. The CDR3 DNA sequence: TGTGCCAGCAGCCTGGGGGAGTACCCCTACGAGCAGTACTTC. Translation: CASSLGEYPYEQYF.

The genes are TRBV7-9 and TRBJ2-7; D is uncertain. From germline, CDR1 is SEHNR and CDR2 FQNEAQ (reference sequence). The CDR3 has 15 amino acids. Trimming cost V 1 base and J 4 bases, with 14 bases left between them. The CDR3 coding sequence is TGTGCCAGCAGCTTAGAGGTGGCAGGAGAGTACGAGCAGTACTTC. It codes for CASSLEVAGEYEQYF.

This clonotype was seen only a few times. The chain couples TRBV28 to TRBJ1-4; D is undetermined. This CDR3 has 17 residues. From germline, CDR1 is MDHEN and CDR2 SYDVKM. Trimming stripped 5 bases from V and 3 bases from J, with 19 bases between. The CDR3 DNA is TGTGCCAGCAGTCTAGTGGCTGGGGTTCGTTCTAATGAAAAACTGTTTTTT. Its protein product is CASSLVAGVRSNEKLFF.

This clonotype turned up a few times. The chain has TRBV29-1 and TRBJ2-3; 10 nucleotides align to TRBD1. The ends lost 7 bases at V and 5 bases at J; junction bases unmatched: 9. This CDR3 has 14 amino acids. Per the germline V gene, CDR1 is SQVTM and CDR2 is ANQGSEA. The CDR3 DNA reads TGCAGCGCGAGGGACAGGGGACCGCTAGATACGCAGTATTTT. It yields the protein CSARDRGPLDTQYF.

This clonotype was recorded at least ten times. The chain employs TRBV27 and TRBJ2-2; 7 nucleotides line up with TRBD2. The V segment lost 2 bases and the J segment 0 bases; nucleotides outside the gene matches: 0. This CDR3 spans 15 amino acids. Germline V gives CDR1 MNHEY, CDR2 SMNVEV (reference sequence). The CDR3 reads CASSLAGANTGELFF. CDR3 sequence (DNA): TGTGCCAGCAGTTTAGCGGGAGCGAACACCGGGGAGCTGTTTTTT.

There are a few counts of this clonotype. The chain employs TRBV20-1 and TRBJ2-5; 7 nucleotides match TRBD1. There are 14 residues in the CDR3. Germline-derived CDR1 and CDR2 are DFQATT and SNEGSKA (reference sequence). The V gene end was trimmed by 5 bases and the J gene end by 2 bases; junction bases not matched to a gene: 8. The CDR3 nucleotides read TGCAGTGCTTCACTCGGGACAGCTCAAGAGACCCAGTACTTC. It is translated as CSASLGTAQETQYF.

The chain has TRBV20-1 and TRBJ2-5, with D uncertain. The DNA matches TRBJ2-7 better at its end, which makes the J call doubtful. Per the germline V gene, CDR1 is DFQATT and CDR2 is SNEGSKA (reference sequence). The CDR3 extends over 14 amino acids. The CDR3, as DNA: TGCAGTGCCCGAAACCCCATTGGTTCTTACGAGCAGTACTTC. Translated: CSARNPIGSYEQYF.

This clonotype was seen a handful of times. A read error is likely, as this CDR3 ends without the conserved phenylalanine or tryptophan. This chain uses TRBV20-1 with TRBJ2-3, with a tentative D call TRBD1 (6 bases). The CDR3 is made up of 13 amino acids. Germline loops: CDR1 DFQATT, CDR2 SNEGSKA (reference sequence). CDR3 residues: CAPGQVNTDTQYL. CDR3 coding DNA: TGCGCACCGGGACAAGTAAACACAGATACGCAGTATCTT.

There are a few counts of this clonotype. The rearrangement uses TRBV24-1 and TRBJ2-5, with 7 bases identical to TRBD1. The DNA end is more similar to TRBJ2-7, so the J call may be wrong. Looked up from germline, CDR1 is KGHDR and CDR2 is SFDVKD. This CDR3 has 13 residues. CDR3 in amino acids: CATSEGTAREQYF. The CDR3 nucleotides are TGTGCCACCAGTGAAGGGACAGCTCGCGAGCAGTACTTC.

This clonotype was recorded a few times. The chain uses TRBV12-3 or TRBV12-4 and TRBJ2-7, with D unclear. This CDR3 is built from 12 residues. Trimming cost V 2 bases and J 0 bases, with 2 bases left between them. The CDR3 spells CASSLHSYEQYF. The CDR3 nucleotides read TGTGCCAGCAGTTTACACTCCTACGAGCAGTACTTC.

The genes are TRBV14 and TRBJ2-3; TRBD1 is a possible D gene (5 bases). The CDR3 is made up of 16 amino acids. CDR1 and CDR2 from the germline V gene are SGHDN and FVKESK. V lost 5 bases and J 4 bases, leaving 19 bases between the germline ends. The CDR3 reads CASSSGRVRRPDTQYF. The CDR3 nucleotides are TGTGCCAGCAGCTCTGGCAGGGTCCGCCGTCCAGATACGCAGTATTTT.

This clonotype occurred a few times. The chain uses TRBV5-5 and TRBJ2-5, with 8 bases fitting TRBD1. The CDR3 totals 14 residues. After removal of 0 bases from V and 6 bases from J, the junction contained 4 bases not matched to a gene. The V gene's germline CDR1 is SGHKS and CDR2 YYEKEE (reference sequence). The CDR3 bases are TGTGCCAGCAGCTTGGCTCAGGGGGCGAAGACCCAGTACTTC. It codes for CASSLAQGAKTQYF.

This chain links TRBV6-2 or TRBV6-3 with TRBJ2-1; D uncertain. The germline gives CDR1 MNHEY, CDR2 SVGEGT. The CDR3 loop spans 14 amino acids. Trimming stripped 2 bases from V and 4 bases from J, with 9 bases between. CDR3 nucleotides: TGTGCCAGCAGTTACAGCCTGGCATACAATGAGCAGTTCTTC. Translation gives CASSYSLAYNEQFF.